This section outlines one TCR beta chain sequence together with its context. This record comes from a study of blood T cell repertoires in COVID-19. Overall study: Specimens from acute and convalescent COVID-19 originated in the United States, Italy and Spain.

CDR1 and CDR2 from the germline V gene are MGHRA and YSYEKL. The J segment lost 3 bases and the V segment lost 2 bases, leaving 6 bases of the junction unmatched. The CDR3 contains 15 residues. In the original processing: Amplifying reference gene primers gave estimates of nucleated cell counts. TCRdb's table, derived via immunoSEQ multiplex PCR, lists solely in-frame clones and lacks some. The D gene and trimming were derived from the DNA, and the V and J assignments and clone size from that table. The sample comprises about 61,000 clones, roughly 91% of which are singletons, and over 7.5% rests with the top ten.

The sequencing input was peripheral blood. The gene calls are TRBV4-1 and TRBJ1-1, with 7 bases matching TRBD1. This clonotype was sampled from a human donor in a cohort sampled during active COVID-19. The CDR3 coding sequence is TGCGCCAGCAGCCAACCGATGGGACAGCACACTGAAGCTTTCTTT. This codes for CASSQPMGQHTEAFF.